The clone carrying this T cell receptor (beta chain) has ten or more counts. Antigen unknown. This specimen comes from a study of regulatory T cells in long-lasting Graves disease. Study-level points and caveats: Favored usage of TRBV28, TRBJ1-2 and TRBJ2-5 was recorded in persistent disease.

Construction of the TCR beta libraries employed iRepertoire HTBI primers in conjunction with Arm-PCR of CDR3 regions. TCRdb redid the calling of the multiplex PCR reads with MiXCR, one entry per CDR3 protein. The sample consists of a few hundred thousand distinct CDR3 sequences, 11% to 15% of them appearing once. Indicated time point: newly diagnosed GD, antithyroid drugs for less than 3 months. RNA extracted from PBMCs served as the sequencing template. Guidelines of the American Thyroid Association were used to diagnose Graves' disease. Germline CDR1 is MNHNS and CDR2 is SASEGT. This CDR3 contains 15 residues. V lost 1 base and J lost 0, with 10 bases in between. This sample was shared with a second study, whose subject was T cells in Graves' hyperthyroidism and ophthalmopathy. As that study records: A first-round RT-PCR of the TCR CDR3 used the HTBI primer set. Ophthalmopathy cases were set apart from stable hyperthyroidism by a 13 V-J model.

This clonotype was sampled from a woman aged 45-65 years with Graves disease. The sequences come from peripheral blood mononuclear cells (PBMCs), collected at new diagnosis, from a patient treated with antithyroid drugs. The rearrangement links TRBV6-1 to TRBJ2-7, with D maybe TRBD2 (7 bases). The CDR3 reads CASSEGGGHSYEQYF. In DNA form, the CDR3 reads TGTGCCAGCAGTGAAGGGGGGGGACACTCCTACGAGCAGTACTTC.